One sample yielded the 10 T cell receptor beta chains listed below, sequenced in a study of blood T cell repertoires in COVID-19. Method: immunoSEQ multiplex PCR; TCRdb's copy keeps in-frame clones and lacks some. The repertoire holds 150,000 to 200,000 clones, with about 93% as singletons. The sequenced sample consisted of peripheral blood. Receptors originate from a woman in her forties or fifties with acute or convalescent COVID-19.

The CDR3 region is CASTLGGSGGETQYF. The CDR3 nucleotides read TGCGCCAGCACCCTGGGGGGTAGCGGGGGAGAGACCCAGTACTTC. The rearrangement links TRBV5-1 to TRBJ2-5; 9 positions agree with TRBD2. V lost 6 bases and J lost 4; bases outside the gene matches: 10. The CDR3 runs 15 residues. Looked up from germline, CDR1 is SGHRS and CDR2 is YFSETQ. Together with reference TRBV5-1 and TRBJ2-5, the CDR3 gives the full variable domain: KAGVTQTPRYLIKTRGQQVTLSCSPISGHRSVSWYQQTPGQGLQFLFEYFSETQRNKGNFPGRFSGRQFSNSRSEMNVSTLELGDSALYLCASTLGGSGGETQYFGPGTRLLVL.

This chain joins TRBV2 and TRBJ1-4; 7 bases are a match to TRBD1. The V gene's germline CDR1 is SNHLY and CDR2 FYNNEI. The V and J ends lost 7 bases and 2 bases, in that order; junction bases with no gene match: 4. CDR3 size: 14 residues. The CDR3 spells CASTIQGTNEKLFF. In DNA, the CDR3 is TGTGCCAGCACCATACAGGGGACTAATGAAAAACTGTTTTTT. Supplemented by reference TRBV2 and TRBJ1-4, the full variable domain reads EPEVTQTPSHQVTQMGQEVILRCVPISNHLYFYWYRQILGQKVEFLVSFYNNEISEKSEIFDDQFSVERPDGSNFTLKIRSTKLEDSAMYFCASTIQGTNEKLFFGSGTQLSVL.

The CDR3 spells CASSRIGTVIMPQHF. CDR3 nucleotide sequence: TGTGCCAGCAGCCGGATCGGGACAGTAATCATGCCCCAGCATTTT. The chain has TRBV28 and TRBJ1-5; 7 bases agree with TRBD1. This CDR3 is 15 amino acids long. The germline V gene has CDR1 MDHEN and CDR2 SYDVKM. Unmatched junction bases numbered 14, after V lost 6 bases and J lost 9 bases.

The V gene is TRBV7-3, the J gene TRBJ2-5; tentative D call: TRBD2 (7 bases). The CDR3 runs 13 residues. Germline CDR1 SGHTA, CDR2 FQGTGA. Trimming stripped 5 bases from V and 5 bases from J, with 12 bases between. The CDR3 here is CASSPRGAETQYF. CDR3 in DNA: TGTGCCAGCAGCCCCCGGGGGGCGGAGACCCAGTACTTC.

This chain links TRBV29-1 with TRBJ2-1; 9 bases align to TRBD2. The CDR3 spans 17 residues. The V gene's germline CDR1 is SQVTM and CDR2 ANQGSEA. The V and J ends lost 5 bases and 0 bases, in that order; junction bases with no gene match: 11. CDR3 in DNA: TGCAGCGTTTCCTCGGCTAGCGGGATGAGCTCCTACAATGAGCAGTTCTTC. Its protein product is CSVSSASGMSSYNEQFF.

The chain uses TRBV30 and TRBJ2-2; 10 bases fit TRBD1. The V gene's germline CDR1 is GTSNPN and CDR2 SVGIG (reference sequence). The CDR3 loop spans 13 amino acids. J lost 5 bases, V lost 4 bases, and 1 base had no gene match. DNA for the CDR3: TGTGCCTGGACGGGACAGGGGACCGGGGAGCTGTTTTTT. Translating it yields CAWTGQGTGELFF.

This chain connects TRBV14 to TRBJ1-1; tentatively, D is TRBD1 (6 bases). The V end was cut by 4 bases, the J end by 4 bases, with 16 bases between. The CDR3 is 15 amino acids. In germline, CDR1 is SGHDN, CDR2 FVKESK. The CDR3: CASSRLTTGITEAFF. The CDR3 DNA reads as TGTGCCAGCAGCCGCTTAACTACAGGGATCACTGAAGCTTTCTTT.

This clone has a single count. The J gene is TRBJ2-1, the V gene TRBV29-1; 8 bases match TRBD2. CDR1 is SQVTM, CDR2 ANQGSEA, per germline. The J segment lost 4 bases and the V segment lost 5 bases, leaving 7 bases of the junction unmatched. The CDR3 totals 14 residues. In DNA form, the CDR3 reads TGCAGCGTTTTAGCCGGGACTAGTTACAATGAGCAGTTCTTC. Translating it yields CSVLAGTSYNEQFF.

This chain connects TRBV4-3 to TRBJ1-1; 8 nucleotides agree with TRBD1. The CDR3 is made up of 12 amino acids. V lost 4 bases and J lost 7; bases outside the gene matches: 2. Germline V gives CDR1 LGHNA, CDR2 YSLEER. The chain's CDR3 is CASSRDRGEAFF. The CDR3 bases are TGCGCCAGCAGCCGCGACAGGGGTGAAGCTTTCTTT.

The V and J genes are TRBV9 and TRBJ1-6; D gene ambiguous. The V gene's germline CDR1 is SGDLS and CDR2 YYNGEE. This CDR3 has 14 residues. Trimming cost V 4 bases and J 8 bases, with 13 bases left between them. The CDR3, as DNA: TGTGCCAGCAGCCTCTCTCTGAGCGATTCACCCCTCCACTTT. It specifies CASSLSLSDSPLHF.